A selection of T cell receptor beta chains follows, all from one sample in a study of blood T cell repertoires in COVID-19. Assay: immunoSEQ multiplex PCR; the TCRdb copy retains only in-frame clones and omits some. The table shows around 120,000 clones, with about 83% occurring only once. The sequenced material came from peripheral blood. The receptors stem from an elderly man with active or convalescent COVID-19. CDR3s include the opening cysteine and the closing phenylalanine or tryptophan. D genes are given only for firm matches. Clone sizes are given selectively: once, few, many, or a class where the clone is expanded.

>TRBJ1-1|-|TRBV10-2|-
CASSEGNTEAFF
TGCGCCAGCTCGGAGGGGAACACTGAAGCTTTCTTT
>TRBJ1-2|-|TRBV27|-
CASIPLGGGYGYTF
TGTGCCAGCATCCCGCTCGGGGGAGGGTATGGCTACACCTTC
>TRBJ1-1|-|TRBV27|-
CASSFSNSGVTEAFF
TGTGCCAGCAGTTTCTCCAATTCAGGGGTCACTGAAGCTTTCTTT
>TRBJ2-7|-|TRBV5-4|-
CASSPDSSYEQYF
TGTGCCAGCAGCCCGGACAGTTCCTACGAGCAGTACTTC
>TRBJ1-1|-|TRBV6-2/TRBV6-3|-
CASSTIDRNTEAFF
TGTGCCAGCAGCACAATCGACAGAAACACTGAAGCTTTCTTT
>TRBJ1-6|few|TRBV7-2|-
CASSLLETGAGSPLHF
TGTGCCAGCAGCTTACTGGAGACAGGTGCAGGTTCACCCCTCCACTTT
>TRBJ2-3|-|TRBV5-1|TRBD2
CASSLESSGGAVDTQYF
TGCGCCAGCAGCTTGGAGTCTAGCGGGGGGGCAGTAGATACGCAGTATTTT
>TRBJ1-2|-|TRBV10-3|TRBD1
CAIKQGEAYGYTF
TGTGCCATCAAGCAGGGGGAGGCCTATGGCTACACCTTC
>TRBJ2-5|-|TRBV5-4|TRBD2
CASSLAGGVQETQYF
TGTGCCAGCAGCTTAGCGGGGGGGGTACAAGAGACCCAGTACTTC
>TRBJ1-2|-|TRBV28|-
CASSFGRGYGYTF
TGTGCCAGCAGTTTCGGGAGGGGCTATGGCTACACCTTC
>TRBJ2-3|-|TRBV7-3|TRBD2
CASSSSGGFGDTQYF
TGTGCCAGCAGCTCCTCGGGGGGTTTCGGCGATACGCAGTATTTT
>TRBJ2-7|-|TRBV6-1|-
CASSETESYEQYF
TGTGCCAGCAGTGAGACGGAGTCCTACGAGCAGTACTTC
>TRBJ2-7|-|TRBV9|TRBD1
CASSTGTGQPYEQYF
TGTGCCAGCAGCACCGGGACAGGGCAACCCTACGAGCAGTACTTC
>TRBJ1-2|-|TRBV7-8|TRBD1
CASSSTGDFDGYTF
TGTGCCAGCAGTTCGACAGGGGATTTTGACGGCTACACCTTC
>TRBJ2-1|-|TRBV4-2|TRBD1
CASSQAGTGNYNEQFF
TGTGCCAGCAGCCAAGCAGGGACAGGTAATTACAATGAGCAGTTCTTC
>TRBJ2-5|-|TRBV7-8|-
CASSLPPRGAEIQETQYF
TGTGCCAGCAGCTTACCCCCGCGTGGAGCGGAGATCCAAGAGACCCAGTACTTC
>TRBJ2-1|-|TRBV18|-
CASSPPRTGLAIYNEQFF
TGTGCCAGCTCACCACCGAGAACGGGTCTAGCGATCTACAATGAGCAGTTCTTC
>TRBJ2-7|-|TRBV4-3|TRBD1
CASSLWTGGLYEQYF
TGCGCCAGCAGCCTGTGGACAGGGGGTCTCTACGAGCAGTACTTC
>TRBJ2-1|-|TRBV27|-
CASRPGDYNEQFF
TGTGCCAGCCGGCCAGGCGATTACAATGAGCAGTTCTTC
>TRBJ2-2|-|TRBV27|TRBD1
CASSAGTGNTGELFF
TGTGCCAGCAGTGCCGGGACAGGGAACACCGGGGAGCTGTTTTTT
>TRBJ1-4|few|TRBV21-1|-
CANPDSPNEKLFF
TGTGCCAACCCGGACAGTCCTAATGAAAAACTGTTTTTT
>TRBJ1-6|few|TRBV30|TRBD1
CAWSDGTVNSPLHF
TGTGCCTGGAGTGACGGGACAGTTAATTCACCCCTCCACTTT
>TRBJ1-5|-|TRBV19|-
CASSATGLGQPQHF
TGTGCCAGTAGTGCCACAGGGCTCGGGCAGCCCCAGCATTTT
>TRBJ2-5|-|TRBV12-5|-
CASGLLGETQYF
TGTGCTAGTGGTCTACTCGGAGAGACCCAGTACTTC
>TRBJ2-2|-|TRBV18|TRBD2
CASSPSSGGAIGELFF
TGTGCCAGCTCACCGTCCAGCGGGGGGGCCATCGGGGAGCTGTTTTTT
>TRBJ2-7|-|TRBV5-1|TRBD2
CASRRTSGSYEQYF
TGCGCCAGCAGAAGGACTAGCGGTTCCTACGAGCAGTACTTC
>TRBJ1-2|-|TRBV7-8|TRBD1
CASSPGQGRIYGYTF
TGTGCCAGCAGCCCAGGACAGGGACGGATCTATGGCTACACCTTC
>TRBJ1-2|-|TRBV5-1|-
CASSYLPGDYGYTF
TGCGCCAGCAGCTACTTACCGGGAGACTATGGCTACACCTTC